This T cell receptor (beta chain) emerged from a study of blood T cell repertoires in COVID-19. CDR1 and CDR2 from the germline V gene are KGHDR and SFDVKD. Germline trimming cut 3 bases from V and 1 base from J; bases unmatched to any gene: 4. This CDR3 spans 16 amino acids. As originally analysed: Amplification of reference gene primers was used by the study to estimate nucleated cell counts. The table came from immunoSEQ multiplex PCR; TCRdb's copy has only in-frame clones and leaves some out. The DNA was the basis for D and trimming; V, J and clone size are from that table. This table has 150,000 to 170,000 clones, roughly 83% appearing once.

Sequenced sample: peripheral blood. This receptor was identified in an older woman with acute or convalescent COVID-19. The J gene is TRBJ1-5, the V gene TRBV24-1, with TRBD1 identical over 8 bases. Written as DNA, the CDR3 is TGTGCCACCAGTGATGCTAGACAGGGGAGCAATCAGCCCCAGCATTTT. Translated: CATSDARQGSNQPQHF.